This T cell receptor beta chain was documented in a study of T cells after somatic rescue of genetic block (TCRdb year 2020). Looking at the study overall: What the study looked at was long-term robustness, specifically in a T-cell system that came about through somatic rescue of a genetic block in T-cell development.

A remark on this clone: It lacks a known antigen. Per-base quality was not reported, and no clone a single base away is much larger than it.

The germline V gene (reference sequence) specifies SEHNR as CDR1 and FQNEAQ as CDR2. The CDR3 runs 18 amino acids, cysteine and phenylalanine included. The only DNA kept is the CDR3, 54 bases in frame from the first base. At the junction V is shortened by 1 base and J by 1 base, with 20 bases in between. The library was made by the immunoSEQ multiplex PCR assay. TCRdb took over this immuneACCESS table, retaining in-frame rearrangements with V and J assigned. Such tables are incomplete; in checked studies, under half of the missing clones stem from an unresolved V gene, and the remainder is unexplained. The sample table holds some 15,000 clones, of which more than 65% were seen once. The leading ten clones occupy 12% to 15% of the sample.

The chain is assembled from TRBV7-9 and TRBJ2-7; a tentative D call is TRBD1 (6 bases match). The TCR originated in a boy aged 10-17 years. Source material: peripheral blood mononuclear cells (PBMCs). The CDR3: CASSLVDPTGKESYEQYF. The nucleotide sequence is TGTGCCAGCAGCTTAGTAGATCCAACAGGGAAGGAGTCCTACGAGCAGTACTTC.